This TCR beta chain was sequenced in a study of blood T cell repertoires in COVID-19. The overall study: PBMCs, B-cell-depleted T cells, or T cells provided the cDNA or gDNA that made up the material.

Only in-frame clones appear in the TCRdb table, and some are missing; sequencing was by immunoSEQ multiplex PCR. The top ten clones hold 4% to 5.5% of a sample with roughly 70,000 clones, more than 75% of them seen once. The CDR3 covers 12 residues. CDR1 and CDR2 from the germline V gene are WSHSY and SAAADI. The V segment lost 9 bases and the J segment 8 bases; nucleotides outside the gene matches: 9. This rearrangement joins TRBV10-2 to TRBJ1-2; 7 positions match TRBD1. The receptor comes from a man aged 45-65 years with active COVID-19. Sequenced sample: peripheral blood. CDR3 sequence reads: CASRTGERGYTF. For the CDR3, the DNA is TGCGCCAGTCGAACAGGGGAGCGAGGCTACACCTTC.